One and the same sample provided the 15 T cell receptor beta chains below, sequenced in a study of shared clonotypes between healthy human individuals. Assay: immunoSEQ multiplex PCR; the TCRdb copy retains only in-frame clones and omits some. The table has hundreds of thousands of clones, 60% to 75% seen once. The sequencing input was memory CD4+ T cells sorted from blood. Subset reported: CD45RA-negative fraction. These receptors came from a woman aged 25 to 39 in good health.

This rearrangement joins TRBV28 to TRBJ1-5; 9 bases match TRBD1. J was trimmed by 6 bases and V by 6 bases; bases with no gene match: 12. The CDR3 is 16 residues long. CDR1 is MDHEN, CDR2 SYDVKM, per germline. The CDR3 here is CASRRSRDREGQPQHF. The CDR3, as DNA: TGTGCCAGCAGACGTAGCCGGGACAGGGAGGGTCAGCCCCAGCATTTT.

J is TRBJ2-7 and V is TRBV11-2; 8 nucleotides match TRBD1. In germline, CDR1 is SGHAT, CDR2 FQNNGV. V lost 5 bases to trimming and J lost 2 bases; unmatched junction nucleotides: 5. There are 14 residues in the CDR3. This chain's CDR3 is CASSIGQGPYEQYF. In nucleotides, the CDR3 is TGTGCCAGCAGCATCGGACAGGGCCCCTACGAGCAGTACTTC.

The genes are TRBV7-2 and TRBJ1-1; no definite D call. The germline gives CDR1 SGHTA, CDR2 FQGNSA. V was pared by 5 bases and J by 11 bases, with 30 bases between. The CDR3 extends over 17 amino acids. CDR3 bases: TGTGCCAGCAGCCGCGGGCTAAGAGGAGGGCGAGGAATTGAGGCTTTCTTT. As protein: CASSRGLRGGRGIEAFF.

This rearrangement joins TRBV27 to TRBJ2-5; 9 positions match TRBD2. The CDR3 has 15 amino acids. CDR1 is MNHEY, CDR2 SMNVEV, per germline (reference sequence). Trimming took 2 bases from V and 5 from J; bases not matched to a gene: 6. The CDR3 coding sequence is TGTGCCAGCAGTTTAGATTTAGCGGGAGTTGAGACCCAGTACTTC. Amino acid sequence: CASSLDLAGVETQYF.

The chain joins TRBV6-5 to TRBJ1-2; no firm D call. The CDR3 sequence is 15 residues long. Germline CDR1 and CDR2: MNHEY and SVGAGI. Trimming removed 5 bases at V and 6 bases at J, with 19 bases between. The DNA of the CDR3 is TGTGCCAGCAGTACCATACCAGTTTTGGGTAATGGCTACACCTTC. It encodes CASSTIPVLGNGYTF.

This clone has only a few counts. This sequence joins TRBV5-4 and TRBJ1-1; TRBD1 matches 7 bases. The V gene end was trimmed by 4 bases and the J gene end by 2 bases; junction bases not matched to a gene: 14. Germline V gene sequence: CDR1 SGHNT, CDR2 YYREEE (reference sequence). This CDR3 comprises 17 residues. The CDR3 spells CASSLPGQRGSNTEAFF. The CDR3 nucleotides are TGTGCCAGCAGCCTTCCGGGACAGCGCGGAAGTAACACTGAAGCTTTCTTT.

This clone was picked up one time. J is TRBJ1-2 and V is TRBV19; no clear D. V was clipped by 4 bases and J by 3 bases, with 9 bases between them. There are 13 residues in the CDR3. Germline loops: CDR1 LNHDA, CDR2 SQIVND (reference sequence). The CDR3 here is CASSSSRYYGYTF. CDR3 coding DNA: TGTGCCAGTAGTAGCTCCAGATACTATGGCTACACCTTC.

This chain links TRBV29-1 with TRBJ1-5, with 7 bases lining up with TRBD1. Looked up from germline, CDR1 is SQVTM and CDR2 is ANQGSEA. CDR3 length: 14 amino acids. After removal of 5 bases from V and 4 bases from J, the junction contained 8 bases not matched to a gene. CDR3 amino acids: CSVSGTDVNQPQHF. CDR3 coding DNA: TGCAGCGTTTCCGGGACAGATGTAAATCAGCCCCAGCATTTT.

J is TRBJ1-2 and V is TRBV29-1; 7 bases fit TRBD1. The V segment lost 7 bases and the J segment 8 bases; nucleotides outside the gene matches: 10. The CDR3 runs to 12 residues. CDR1 is SQVTM and CDR2 is ANQGSEA in the germline V gene. CDR3 protein: CSAGTDYGGYTF. CDR3 nucleotide sequence: TGCAGCGCCGGGACAGACTATGGAGGCTACACCTTC. The full variable domain, rest sourced from reference TRBV29-1 and TRBJ1-2, is SAVISQKPSRDICQRGTSLTIQCQVDSQVTMMFWYRQQPGQSLTLIATANQGSEATYESGFVIDKFPISRPNLTFSTLTVSNMSPEDSSIYLCSAGTDYGGYTFGSGTRLTVV.

The gene calls are TRBV19 and TRBJ2-5, with D perhaps being TRBD1 or TRBD2 (5 bases each). Germline lookup yields CDR1 LNHDA and CDR2 SQIVND (reference sequence). Trimming stripped 11 bases from V and 5 bases from J, with 12 bases between. The CDR3 spans 11 residues. Here the CDR3 DNA reads TGTGCCTCTGGGGGTCAGGAGACCCAGTACTTC. Protein product: CASGGQETQYF.

On this clone itself: It differs at one base from a far larger clone, so likely a read error. Distinct nucleotide sequences in the sample also encode this CDR3. This rearrangement joins TRBV27 to TRBJ1-1, with TRBD1 matching 8 bases. Per the germline V gene, CDR1 is MNHEY and CDR2 is SMNVEV (reference sequence). This CDR3 is 17 amino acids long. The chain's CDR3 is CASSLSFGRGRNTEAFF. DNA for the CDR3: TGTGCCAGTAGTTTATCGTTTGGCAGGGGGCGAAACACTGAAGCTTTCTTT.

V is TRBV10-3 and J is TRBJ1-2; no clear D. The CDR3 sequence is 13 residues long. From germline, CDR1 is ENHRY and CDR2 SYGVKD. The V end was cut by 3 bases, the J end by 8 bases, with 13 bases between. The CDR3 is CAISDSPPSGYTF. The CDR3 coding sequence is TGTGCCATCAGTGACTCTCCCCCATCAGGCTACACCTTC.

The chain has TRBV6-4 and TRBJ2-7, with a tentative D call TRBD2 (6 bases). Germline lookup yields CDR1 MRHNA and CDR2 SNTAGT. The CDR3 runs to 12 residues. V lost 9 bases and J 2 bases, leaving 11 bases between the germline ends. The CDR3 here is CARRDWTYEQYF. CDR3 nucleotide sequence: TGTGCCAGACGGGACTGGACCTACGAGCAGTACTTC.

The V call is TRBV5-1, the J call TRBJ2-7, with TRBD2 matching 12 bases. Germline V CDR1 and CDR2: SGHRS, YFSETQ. V was pared by 1 base and J by 7 bases, with 6 bases of the junction left unmatched. This CDR3 is built from 15 residues. The chain's CDR3 is CASSLTLAGGDEQYF. DNA of the CDR3: TGCGCCAGCAGCTTGACCCTAGCGGGAGGGGATGAGCAGTACTTC.

The chain uses TRBV28 and TRBJ1-2; D is perhaps TRBD1 (5 bases). This CDR3 has 14 residues. Germline V CDR1 and CDR2: MDHEN, SYDVKM. V lost 2 bases, J lost 1 base, and 8 bases lay in between. CDR3 protein: CASSLGGNNYGYTF. The CDR3 DNA reads as TGTGCCAGCAGTTTAGGGGGGAATAACTATGGCTACACCTTC.